Each of the 24 T cell receptor beta chains below was sequenced from the same sample in a study of human T cells and chemical hapten exposure. TCRdb processed the RACE reads anew with MiXCR; each CDR3 protein has one entry. The sample consists of under 400,000 distinct CDR3 sequences, approximately 5.1% of them appearing once. Documented time point: pre-sensitization, week 0. Treatment: therapeutic diphenylcyclopropenone sensitization with weekly scalp DPC. Sequencing used whole blood, obtained in connection with sensitization to the hapten diphenylcyclopropenone (DPC). Every receptor here comes from a woman in her forties or fifties with alopecia areata. Some clones in this sample may be carry-over from other donors' samples.

This clonotype appeared a few times. V is TRBV7-9 and J is TRBJ2-1; 14 bases align to TRBD2. CDR1 and CDR2 (germline): SEHNR, FQNEAQ (reference sequence). This CDR3 has 13 amino acids. With V trimmed by 7 bases and J by 8 bases, 1 base remained unmatched. The CDR3 DNA follows: TGTGCCAGCAAGACTAGCGGGAGGGATGAGCAGTTCTTC. It translates to CASKTSGRDEQFF.

The chain couples TRBV9 to TRBJ2-5; D is perhaps TRBD1 (6 bases). V was cut by 3 bases and J by 5 bases, with 14 bases left in between. The CDR3 length is 14 residues. Germline-derived CDR1 and CDR2 are SGDLS and YYNGEE. CDR3 in amino acids: CASSGYRAEETQYF. CDR3 DNA: TGTGCCAGCAGCGGATACAGGGCTGAGGAGACCCAGTACTTC.

The J gene is TRBJ2-7, the V gene TRBV20-1; no firm D call. Germline V CDR1 and CDR2: DFQATT, SNEGSKA (reference sequence). The CDR3 runs 12 residues. The V gene lost 6 bases and the J gene lost 2 bases, with 11 bases spanning the gap. Written as DNA, the CDR3 is TGCAGTGCGGCGCCCGACCCCTACGAGCAGTACTTC. Its translation is CSAAPDPYEQYF.

This clonotype has a handful of counts. The J gene is TRBJ1-4, the V gene TRBV20-1; D not certain. The length of the CDR3 is 14 residues. Germline V gene sequence: CDR1 DFQATT, CDR2 SNEGSKA (reference sequence). V was trimmed by 0 bases and J by 3 bases, leaving 8 bases between them. The CDR3 DNA follows: TGCAGTGCTAGAGATCGAGTTTCTAATGAAAAACTGTTTTTT. This gives the protein CSARDRVSNEKLFF.

This clonotype has at least ten counts. The V and J genes are TRBV6-1 and TRBJ1-1, with 10 bases fitting TRBD1. This CDR3 region has 15 residues. Germline-derived CDR1 and CDR2 are MNHNS and SASEGT. The trim removed 5 bases at V and 4 bases at J, leaving 7 bases unmatched. The CDR3 region has the DNA TGTGCCAGCAGTCTCGAGGGGACAGGGGCCACTGAAGCTTTCTTT. Translating gives CASSLEGTGATEAFF.

The sample holds many counts of this clonotype. The chain links TRBV9 to TRBJ1-1; no clear D gene. Germline loops: CDR1 SGDLS, CDR2 YYNGEE. The CDR3 runs 13 residues. Trimming removed 0 bases from V and 6 bases from J, with 9 bases in between. The CDR3, as DNA: TGTGCCAGCAGCGTAGGTGATGGGTCTGAAGCTTTCTTT. It translates to CASSVGDGSEAFF.

This clonotype was recorded at least ten times. This chain joins TRBV29-1 and TRBJ1-2; D might be TRBD1 (6 bases). This CDR3 comprises 13 residues. Per germline, CDR1 SQVTM and CDR2 ANQGSEA. V was clipped by 5 bases and J by 3 bases, with 13 bases between them. CDR3 DNA: TGCAGCGTTCGGAGAGGGGGGGACTATGGCTACACCTTC. Translation gives CSVRRGGDYGYTF.

This sequence joins TRBV5-5 and TRBJ2-2; D not certain. Germline CDR1 is SGHKS and CDR2 is YYEKEE (reference sequence). The V end lost 4 bases, the J end lost 7 bases, and 23 bases lay between the germline ends. This CDR3 has 17 amino acids. The CDR3 is CASSPQPAASRVGELFF. The CDR3 bases are TGTGCCAGCAGCCCTCAGCCGGCGGCCTCTAGGGTCGGGGAGCTGTTTTTT.

This clonotype has more than one count but fewer than ten. The chain has TRBV28 and TRBJ1-2, with 11 nucleotides matching TRBD1. The germline V gene has CDR1 MDHEN and CDR2 SYDVKM. This CDR3 contains 16 residues. Unmatched junction bases numbered 8, after V lost 5 bases and J lost 3 bases. The CDR3 is CASSLPGTGGYYGYTF. Here the CDR3 DNA reads TGTGCCAGCAGTCTTCCGGGGACAGGGGGTTACTATGGCTACACCTTC.

A few counts support this clonotype. At one boundary the junction diverges from the germline segment, which might be a read error. The chain recombines TRBV20-1 with TRBJ2-2, with 11 bases lining up with TRBD2. This CDR3 comprises 16 residues. Germline V CDR1 and CDR2: DFQATT, SNEGSKA (reference sequence). CDR3: CSARALTSGNAGELFF. Here the CDR3 DNA reads TGCAGTGCTAGAGCCCTGACTAGCGGGAACGCCGGGGAGCTGTTTTTT.

Ten or more counts support this clonotype. J is TRBJ2-5 and V is TRBV20-1; D possibly uses TRBD1 or TRBD2 (5 bases each). Per the germline V gene, CDR1 is DFQATT and CDR2 is SNEGSKA (reference sequence). V dropped 4 bases and J dropped 0 bases, with 9 bases sitting between them. This CDR3 contains 13 residues. In nucleotides, the CDR3 is TGCAGTGCTACCGGGACCAACCAAGAGACCCAGTACTTC. This gives the protein CSATGTNQETQYF.

The chain uses TRBV6-1 and TRBJ2-6; tentatively, D is TRBD2 (6 bases). Germline loops: CDR1 MNHNS, CDR2 SASEGT. V lost 6 bases, J lost 2 bases, and 23 bases lay in between. There are 19 residues in the CDR3. The CDR3 nucleotides are TGTGCCAGCAGGGAGACGGAGTGGAGCCGACTAGCTGGGGCCAACGTCCTGACTTTC. This sequence encodes CASRETEWSRLAGANVLTF.

At least ten counts were recorded for this clonotype. The chain uses TRBV12-5 and TRBJ2-1; TRBD2 agrees at 14 bases. Per the germline V gene, CDR1 is LGHNT and CDR2 is FRNRAP. The CDR3 spans 18 residues. J lost 3 bases, V lost 5 bases, and 9 bases had no gene match. The CDR3 nucleotides read TGTGCTAGTGGTCCGACTAGCGGGAGGGCAGGGGGCTACAATGAGCAGTTCTTC. Its protein product is CASGPTSGRAGGYNEQFF.

This clonotype was seen repeatedly, ten times or more. The chain carries TRBV20-1 and TRBJ2-1; 12 nucleotides line up with TRBD2. The CDR3 length is 18 residues. After removal of 3 bases from V and 2 bases from J, the junction contained 11 bases not matched to a gene. Germline V gene lookup returns CDR1 DFQATT and CDR2 SNEGSKA (reference sequence). The CDR3 here is CSASGLAGGPGTYNEQFF. CDR3 DNA sequence: TGCAGTGCTAGCGGGCTAGCGGGAGGGCCGGGAACCTACAATGAGCAGTTCTTC.

The chain has TRBV29-1 and TRBJ1-1; D is unresolved. V was cut by 2 bases and J by 5 bases, with 12 bases left in between. CDR1 SQVTM and CDR2 ANQGSEA come from the germline V gene. The CDR3 has 13 residues. CDR3 bases: TGCAGCGTTGAAAAGGCGGTCGGGACTGAAGCTTTCTTT. This codes for CSVEKAVGTEAFF.

The chain couples TRBV30 to TRBJ1-4, with a possible D match to TRBD1 (5 bases). V was cut by 0 bases and J by 2 bases, with 16 bases left in between. The CDR3 runs 17 residues. Germline loops: CDR1 GTSNPN, CDR2 SVGIG (reference sequence). For the CDR3, the DNA is TGTGCCTGGAGTGTATGGCAGGGAGGAAAGACTAATGAAAAACTGTTTTTT. This encodes CAWSVWQGGKTNEKLFF. Looking up the rest from reference TRBV30 and TRBJ1-4 gives the full variable domain: SQTIHQWPATLVQPVGSPLSLECTVEGTSNPNLYWYRQAAGRGLQLLFYSVGIGQISSEVPQNLSASRPQDRQFILSSKKLLLSDSGFYLCAWSVWQGGKTNEKLFFGSGTQLSVL.

This clonotype was seen at least ten times. V gene TRBV29-1 combines with J gene TRBJ2-1; weak D call: TRBD1 (5 bases). V lost 8 bases, J lost 4 bases, and 9 bases lay in between. There are 11 residues in the CDR3. CDR1 is SQVTM, CDR2 ANQGSEA, per germline. In nucleotides, the CDR3 is TGCAGCATGACAGTTTACAATGAGCAGTTCTTC. Protein: CSMTVYNEQFF.

There are many counts of this clonotype. This chain joins TRBV10-1 and TRBJ1-1, with a weak D call TRBD1 (5 bases). The CDR3 extends over 14 amino acids. Trimming cost V 3 bases and J 4 bases, with 12 bases left between them. CDR1 WNHNN and CDR2 SYGVQD come from the germline V gene (reference sequence). The CDR3 region has the DNA TGCGCCAGCAGTGAATCCCCGGGGGGCACTGAAGCTTTCTTT. Encoded protein: CASSESPGGTEAFF.

The chain combines TRBV28 with TRBJ1-6; 8 nucleotides agree with TRBD1. The trim removed 2 bases at V and 4 bases at J, leaving 7 bases unmatched. Germline CDR1 reads MDHEN; CDR2 reads SYDVKM. CDR3 length: 17 residues. CDR3 residues: CASSLGGTGDYNSPLHF. The DNA for the CDR3 is TGTGCCAGCAGTTTAGGGGGGACAGGCGATTATAATTCACCCCTCCACTTT.

Note on this clonotype: The CDR3 does not end in the conserved phenylalanine or tryptophan, so this is likely a read error. V and J are TRBV4-2 and TRBJ2-5; TRBD1 matches at 7 bases. V trimming: 1 base; J trimming: 5 bases; junction bases outside the gene matches: 10. CDR1 and CDR2 (germline): LGHNA, YNFKEQ. The CDR3 sequence is 16 residues long. This CDR3 is CASSQGSRQGVETQYL. As DNA, the CDR3 is TGTGCCAGCAGCCAAGGGTCCCGGCAGGGGGTGGAGACCCAGTACTTG.

There are many counts of this clonotype. V is TRBV28 and J is TRBJ2-5, with D perhaps being TRBD1 or TRBD2 (6 bases each). V was shortened by 8 bases and J by 5 bases, with 24 bases between the two germline ends. Germline V CDR1 and CDR2: MDHEN, SYDVKM. CDR3 size: 16 residues. The DNA for the CDR3 is TGTGCCAGCGGCACCACCCGGACAGCCGGGAGTGAGACCCAGTACTTC. This translates into CASGTTRTAGSETQYF.

This clonotype was observed many times. The chain is built from TRBV9 and TRBJ2-6, with 10 positions matching TRBD2. The CDR3 totals 17 residues. The trim removed 0 bases at V and 0 bases at J, leaving 0 bases unmatched. CDR1 SGDLS and CDR2 YYNGEE come from the germline V gene. In DNA form, the CDR3 reads TGTGCCAGCAGCGTAGGACTAGCGGGCTCTGGGGCCAACGTCCTGACTTTC. Translating gives CASSVGLAGSGANVLTF.

This rearrangement joins TRBV27 to TRBJ2-7, with a possible D match to TRBD1 (5 bases). The germline V and J ends were trimmed by 1 base and 2 bases, with 9 bases remaining between them. This CDR3 contains 14 residues. Germline assignment: CDR1 MNHEY and CDR2 SMNVEV (reference sequence). The CDR3 DNA is TGTGCCAGCAGTTTATGGCAGGGTACCTACGAGCAGTACTTC. It yields the protein CASSLWQGTYEQYF.

This clonotype came up a few times. V is TRBV5-1 and J is TRBJ2-7, with 9 bases identical to TRBD2. This CDR3 contains 14 residues. V shed 1 base and J 3 bases; nucleotides not matched to a gene: 2. Germline V gives CDR1 SGHRS, CDR2 YFSETQ. Here the CDR3 reads CASSLSTSGYEQYF. CDR3 DNA: TGCGCCAGCAGCTTGTCGACTAGCGGCTACGAGCAGTACTTC.